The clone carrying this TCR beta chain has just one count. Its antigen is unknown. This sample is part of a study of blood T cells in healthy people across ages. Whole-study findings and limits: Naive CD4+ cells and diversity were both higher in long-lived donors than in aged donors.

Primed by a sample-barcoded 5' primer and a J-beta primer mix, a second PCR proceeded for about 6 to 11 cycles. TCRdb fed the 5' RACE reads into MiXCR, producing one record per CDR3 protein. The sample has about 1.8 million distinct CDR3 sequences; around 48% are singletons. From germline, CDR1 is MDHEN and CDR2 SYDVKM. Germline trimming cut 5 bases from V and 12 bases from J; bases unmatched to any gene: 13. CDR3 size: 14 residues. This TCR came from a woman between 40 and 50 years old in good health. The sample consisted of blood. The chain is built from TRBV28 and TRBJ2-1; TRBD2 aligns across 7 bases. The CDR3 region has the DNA TGTGCCAGCAGTCGGCGGGGGAGGGGTCAAGGGCAGTTCTTC. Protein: CASSRRGRGQGQFF.